The entry below gives a single T cell receptor beta chain sequence along with its context. This specimen comes from a study of shared clonotypes between healthy human individuals. Germline V lookup: CDR1 SGHTA, CDR2 FQGNSA. V gave up 5 bases and J gave up 2 bases, with 16 bases separating them. The CDR3 extends over 15 amino acids. The genomic DNA of each subset was split evenly across several immunoSEQ plates. Measured with immunoSEQ multiplex PCR; TCRdb has only the in-frame clones, and not every one. The table includes about 480,000 clones, about four fifths detected once. Specimen: PBMCs. This rearrangement joins TRBV7-2 to TRBJ2-7; TRBD2 is a possible D gene (6 bases). This receptor was taken from a woman between 40 and 55 years old in good health. Some clones in this sample may be carry-over from other donors' samples. The DNA for the CDR3 is TGTGCCAGCAGCCCACGGGGGACTTATGCCTACGAGCAGTACTTC. Its protein product is CASSPRGTYAYEQYF.